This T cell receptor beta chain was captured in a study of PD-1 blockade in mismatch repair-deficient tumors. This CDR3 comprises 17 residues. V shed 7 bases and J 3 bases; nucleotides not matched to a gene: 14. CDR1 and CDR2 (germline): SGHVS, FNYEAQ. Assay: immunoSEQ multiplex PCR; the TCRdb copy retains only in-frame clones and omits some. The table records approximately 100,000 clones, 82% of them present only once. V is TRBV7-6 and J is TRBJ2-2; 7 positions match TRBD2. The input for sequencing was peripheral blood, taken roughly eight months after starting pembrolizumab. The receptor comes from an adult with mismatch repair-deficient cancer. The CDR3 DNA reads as TGTGCCAGCAACAACTATCTGGCGGGAGCGGACACCGGGGAGCTGTTTTTT. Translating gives CASNNYLAGADTGELFF.